Described below is a single TCR beta chain sequence and its context. Its cognate antigen is unknown. TCRdb keeps only in-frame clones here, not all; method: immunoSEQ multiplex PCR. This sample has 250,000 to 350,000 clones; 70% to 90% occur once, and the top ten carry around 0.8%. This entry comes from a study of cytomegalovirus exposure and HLA in healthy donors. Study results and caveats: Under in vitro conditions, a few CMV-associated chains were confirmed as specific for CMV antigens. The majority of TCR sequences were rare, yet some public TCRs appeared in many donors.

The CDR3 has 14 residues. This clonotype was obtained from a woman between 18 and 30 years old in good health and CMV-seronegative. The material sequenced was PBMCs. The V call is TRBV21-1, the J call TRBJ2-7; TRBD1, as called in the table, went unchecked against the DNA. TRBV21-1 is classified as a pseudogene. This CDR3 is CAILMPRQGYEQYF. For the CDR3, the DNA is TGTGCCATCCTCATGCCGCGACAGGGCTACGAGCAGTACTTC.